This T cell receptor beta chain was found in a study of CD8 T cell repertoires and HIV-1 epitope variants (dated by TCRdb to 2019 to 2021). About the full investigation: Twenty-five peptides representing autologous and known Gag and Nef epitope variants were each used to stimulate T cells in separate culture wells. The control conditions were a CMV, EBV and flu peptide pool, the Ebola AY9 epitope as a negative control, and a well with no peptide. The epitopes tested were three Gag epitope families plus Nef HW9 and YT9. T cells were enriched using the EasySep Human T Cell Enrichment Kit and then co-cultured with an equal number of autologous T cell-negative cells acting as antigen-presenting cells. For around 9 days the cultures were kept in IMDM with gentamicin, and on days 3 and 7 half of the media was changed with IL-2, IL-7 and IL-15 added. An aliquot of 1M T cells was set aside as an uncultured baseline condition, separate from the roughly 80 T cell cultures. A total of about 80 T cell cultures were run, with each culture condition performed in triplicate except for one peptide, which was performed in duplicate.

As to this clone: Its specific antigen is unknown. Within one base of it there is no much larger clone, and no base qualities were kept.

The full study reports these points: The assay could identify only TCR beta chains and pointed to proliferation in response to antigen, not to T cell function or cytokine profile. The study identified about nine antigen-specific TCR beta clonotypes, more than five of which appeared to be cross-reactive for autologous or known escape epitope variants. A handful of clonotypes recognized the Nef KF9 family and one clonotype recognized the HW9 family, while no responses were seen to the TAALDMSHF plasma variant.

The EasySep Human CD8+ T Cell Enrichment Kit was used on day 10 to isolate CD8+ T cells from every culture. The immunoSEQ platform was used to sequence TCR beta CDR3 regions at survey depth. The QIAamp DNA micro kit was used to extract genomic DNA from every cultured and uncultured CD8+ T cell population. In the source study's methods: Any sample with under 5,000 productive reads was excluded, and this exclusion removed about 7% of the roughly 80 cultures stimulated with HIV peptides. Sequences were trimmed to CDR3 by a MANAFEST web app, and nonproductive sequences, CDR3s under 5 amino acids, and sequences not starting with C or ending with F/W were removed. Antigen-specific clonotypes had to expand in at least 2 of 3 replicates versus no-peptide control at FDR 0.01, only within one epitope family. A specific clonotype also had to show a frequency at least fivefold higher than in wells stimulated with peptides from other epitope families. TCRdb mirrors the immuneACCESS table, restricted to in-frame sequences. Some clones are absent from its copies; in checked studies, under half trace to an unresolved V gene, and the reason for the others is unknown. That table furnishes V, J and clone size, whereas the DNA furnished D and trimming. In all, the sample holds over 3,500 clones, and around 70% of those were seen once. The ten largest make up roughly 40% of the sample.

This TCR derives from a male donor with HIV. The sequenced sample was cultured CD8+ T cells derived from PBMCs.

The nucleotides are TGCGCCAGCAGCCCGCGGACAGGGTTCGAGCAGTACTTC. This is translated as CASSPRTGFEQYF. The rearranged segments are TRBV4-3 and TRBJ2-7, with TRBD1 matching 8 junction bases. The cysteine opens and the phenylalanine closes a CDR3 of 13 amino acids. This entry keeps only the CDR3 DNA: 39 bases, framed from base 1. Germline trimming: 4 bases from V, 6 bases from J; junction bases outside gene matches: 5. The germline V gene yields LGHNA for CDR1 and YSLEER for CDR2.